This T cell receptor (beta chain) came from a study of radiotherapy plus CTLA-4 blockade in lung cancer. Study overall: There were objective responses in roughly a sixth of patients, and around 31% had disease control.

This clone was found once. The germline gives CDR1 MDHEN, CDR2 SYDVKM. The germline V and J ends were trimmed by 8 bases and 6 bases, with 13 bases remaining between them. CDR3 size: 12 residues. Assay used: immunoSEQ multiplex PCR; TCRdb lists only in-frame clones, some missing. The sample has 34,000 or so clones; around 75% are singletons. The receptor comes from a human donor with non-small cell lung cancer that progressed on radiotherapy plus ipilimumab. The genes are TRBV28 and TRBJ1-1; D is possibly TRBD1 (5 bases). This sample comprised peripheral blood, obtained from a patient treated with radiotherapy plus ipilimumab. The CDR3 DNA is TGTGCCAGCGTAAGAGACAGCGCTGAAGCTTTCTTT. Amino acids: CASVRDSAEAFF.